This T cell receptor (beta chain) was recorded in a study of blood T cell repertoires in COVID-19. Study-level background: Material from acute and convalescent COVID-19 was sourced from the United States, Italy and Spain.

In the source study's methods: From reference gene primer amplification, estimates of nucleated cell counts were derived. Sequencing was performed with immunoSEQ multiplex PCR; in TCRdb, only in-frame clones are kept and a portion is missing. The V and J calls and clone size come from that table; D and trimming were worked out from the DNA. The profile shows approximately 250,000 clones, 75% to 85% of them singletons. This clone was found many times. V dropped 4 bases and J dropped 3; count of bases not matched to a gene: 4. The CDR3 contains 14 residues. Germline assignment: CDR1 SNHLY and CDR2 FYNNEI.

Sequenced input: peripheral blood. This TCR was recovered from a man aged 40-55 years who had recovered from COVID-19. The genes are TRBV2 and TRBJ1-1, with TRBD1 matching 8 bases. As DNA, the CDR3 is TGTGCCAGCAGTGCTAGGACAGGGTACACTGAAGCTTTCTTT. It specifies CASSARTGYTEAFF.